This section outlines one T cell receptor (beta chain) sequence together with its context. The antigen remains unidentified. The data were taken from a study of CD8 T cells in Susac syndrome. Study context: Sequenced Susac syndrome patients included six with clinically active disease and roughly 8 in remission.

Germline loops: CDR1 LNHDA, CDR2 SQIVND (reference sequence). The CDR3 has 18 residues. The V and J ends lost 3 bases and 4 bases, in that order; junction bases with no gene match: 7. After extraction with the RNeasy kit, roughly 0.5 to 1 ug of the RNA was reverse transcribed using random hexamers. A multiplex approach, immunoSEQ multiplex PCR, amplified TCR beta CDR3 across 54 Vbeta and 13 Jbeta. TCRdb re-called the immunoSEQ multiplex PCR reads with MiXCR, one entry per CDR3 protein. The sample comprises approximately 190,000 distinct CDR3 sequences, approximately 95% of which are singletons, and about 0.15% rests with the top ten. Overall study findings and caveats: The total CD8+ repertoires contained approximately 16 Susac-specific public clones, and the CD8+ TEMRA repertoires contained about 5. Individuals included in the TCR sequencing and HLA analysis were acknowledged by the study to be relatively few in number.

The chain couples TRBV19 to TRBJ2-6; 12 nucleotides line up with TRBD1. The sample was CD8+ T cells from PBMCs. The source of this sequence is a human donor with Susac syndrome. The CDR3: CASSIPGQGAQGANVLTF. The DNA of the CDR3 is TGTGCCAGTAGTATCCCGGGACAGGGGGCGCAAGGGGCCAACGTCCTGACTTTC.